This T cell receptor (beta chain) emerged from a study of tumor-infiltrating lymphocytes in primary liver carcinoma. In the study overall: Between about 4 and 11 cm across, the tumors were all of stage T1-T3 N0M0.

Germline assignment: CDR1 SGHDT and CDR2 YYEEEE. The ends were cut back, 1 base at V and 0 bases at J, with 5 bases in the middle. The CDR3 spans 13 residues. General study findings and limits: Tumor-adjacent and tumor-blood pairs overlapped less than tumor region pairs did.

With respect to this clonotype: Its target is not known. This CDR3 is missing its conserved last phenylalanine or tryptophan, likely due to a read error.

A primer matching the constant region was used to make TCR beta cDNA from approximately 0.55 ug of total RNA. Three nested multiplex PCR rounds of slightly modified ARM-PCR generated TCR beta libraries. The first two PCR rounds used TRBV1-TRBV30 forward primers with a C-beta reverse primer, roughly 10 cycles each. TCRdb re-derived calls from the multiplex PCR reads in MiXCR, one entry per CDR3 protein. The sample includes almost 200,000 distinct CDR3 sequences, less than 65% of them seen just once. The authors took blood RNA from unsorted whole blood and also extracted germline DNA. Every patient had chronic HBV infection and was treatment-naive. Prior to the surgical procedure, roughly 4 milliliters of peripheral blood were collected.

This chain connects TRBV5-6 to TRBJ2-7; no clear D. The source is a woman aged 60 to 75 with primary liver carcinoma and hepatitis B virus infection. Sequenced sample: peripheral blood. DNA for the CDR3: TGTGCCAGCAGCTTGAAGGACTCCTACGAGCAGTACTCC. This translates into CASSLKDSYEQYS.